This T cell receptor beta chain was identified in a study of shared clonotypes between healthy human individuals. Study findings and constraints: Only blood samples were collected, and tissue repertoires likely differ.

Assay: immunoSEQ multiplex PCR; the TCRdb copy retains only in-frame clones and omits some. This sample has more than 2,000,000 clones, with more than 80% found just once. CDR3 length: 15 amino acids. CDR1 and CDR2 from the germline V gene are SGHDN and FVKESK. Trimming left V 4 bases short and J 5 bases short, with 17 bases between. With regard to this clone: Its target is not known.

J is TRBJ1-2 and V is TRBV14, with D tentatively TRBD1 (6 bases). This clonotype was sampled from a man between 18 and 29 years old in good health. Some clones in this sample may be carry-over from other donors' samples. Sequenced input: naive CD4+ T cells from PBMCs. As to subset: CD45RA+ positively selected. The CDR3 DNA reads TGTGCCAGCAGCCTGCAGGGGAGTGGGATTTATGGCTACACCTTC. Residues: CASSLQGSGIYGYTF.